The 26 T cell receptor beta chains below come from one sample, sequenced in a study of T cell responses to AZD1222 COVID-19 vaccine. Produced via immunoSEQ multiplex PCR; TCRdb's table is partial and in-frame only. The table lists 150,000 or so clones, less than 90% of them singletons. Sequenced material: peripheral blood, taken on day 0 of AZD1222 vaccination. These receptors were obtained from an adult in good health.

The CDR3 region is CASSSPGTGPYEQYF. The CDR3 DNA reads TGTGCCAGCAGCAGCCCTGGGACAGGACCCTACGAGCAGTACTTC. V gene TRBV6-2 or TRBV6-3 combines with J gene TRBJ2-7; TRBD1 matches 8 bases. Germline-derived CDR1 and CDR2 are MNHEY and SVGEGT. The CDR3 has 15 amino acids. Germline trimming cut 6 bases from V and 2 bases from J; bases unmatched to any gene: 9.

The J gene is TRBJ2-2, the V gene TRBV6-2 or TRBV6-3, with D hard to call. Trimming cost V 4 bases and J 5 bases, with 5 bases left between them. In germline, CDR1 is MNHEY, CDR2 SVGEGT. This CDR3 contains 12 residues. CDR3 sequence reads: CASSWSTGELFF. The CDR3 nucleotides read TGTGCCAGCAGTTGGAGTACCGGGGAGCTGTTTTTT.

This clone was picked up one time. This sequence joins TRBV10-1 and TRBJ2-1; no firm D call. The CDR3 extends over 16 amino acids. Germline V gives CDR1 WNHNN, CDR2 SYGVQD (reference sequence). The germline V and J ends were trimmed by 4 bases and 0 bases, with 13 bases remaining between them. In DNA, the CDR3 is TGCGCCAGCAGTGCCCTCGGGCAGAGCTCCTACAATGAGCAGTTCTTC. Its protein is CASSALGQSSYNEQFF.

Written as DNA, the CDR3 is TGCGCCAGCAGGGAAGGAGTTTCTAATGAAAAACTGTTTTTT. It yields the protein CASREGVSNEKLFF. The chain is built from TRBV5-1 and TRBJ1-4; no clear D gene. The CDR3 extends over 14 amino acids. Germline CDR1 SGHRS, CDR2 YFSETQ. The V end was cut by 5 bases, the J end by 3 bases, with 11 bases between.

J is TRBJ2-3 and V is TRBV3-1 (or the pseudogene TRBV3-2); TRBD2 agrees at 8 bases. CDR1 is LGHDT and CDR2 is YNNKEL in the germline V gene (reference sequence). The V gene end was trimmed by 1 base and the J gene end by 2 bases; junction bases not matched to a gene: 8. The CDR3 contains 17 residues. The CDR3 spells CASSQAPAGAHTDTQYF. As DNA, the CDR3 is TGTGCCAGCAGCCAAGCACCAGCGGGGGCCCACACAGATACGCAGTATTTT.

The genes are TRBV3-1 (or the pseudogene TRBV3-2) and TRBJ1-2, with D unresolved. The germline gives CDR1 LGHDT, CDR2 YNNKEL (reference sequence). The CDR3 length is 15 residues. V lost 0 bases, J lost 0 bases, and 8 bases lay in between. The CDR3: CASSQDSGANYGYTF. The DNA for the CDR3 is TGTGCCAGCAGCCAAGATTCAGGAGCTAACTATGGCTACACCTTC.

This chain links TRBV7-2 with TRBJ1-6, with D maybe TRBD1 (5 bases). Deletions cut 5 bases from V and 6 bases from J, with 11 bases between. CDR3 length equals 14 residues. CDR1 SGHTA and CDR2 FQGNSA come from the germline V gene. For the CDR3, the DNA is TGTGCCAGCAGCCCCCGGGACCGTAATTCACCCCTCCACTTT. The encoded protein is CASSPRDRNSPLHF.

The CDR3 DNA reads TGCGCCAGCAGCTTGGCGACAGGGACTAACTATGGCTACACCTTC. Translated: CASSLATGTNYGYTF. The V call is TRBV5-1, the J call TRBJ1-2, with TRBD1 matching over 7 bases. With V trimmed by 0 bases and J by 0 bases, 2 bases remained unmatched. CDR1 is SGHRS, CDR2 YFSETQ, per germline. This CDR3 is 15 amino acids long.

The chain employs TRBV7-2 and TRBJ2-1, with 15 bases that match TRBD2. V lost 5 bases to trimming and J lost 10 bases; unmatched junction nucleotides: 6. The germline gives CDR1 SGHTA, CDR2 FQGNSA. This CDR3 spans 15 amino acids. The CDR3 is CASSTGLAGGGEQFF. In DNA form, the CDR3 reads TGTGCCAGCAGCACGGGACTAGCGGGGGGAGGAGAGCAGTTCTTC. Supplemented by reference TRBV7-2 and TRBJ2-1, the full variable domain reads GAGVSQSPSNKVTEKGKDVELRCDPISGHTALYWYRQSLGQGLEFLIYFQGNSAPDKSGLPSDRFSAERTGGSVSTLTIQRTQQEDSAVYLCASSTGLAGGGEQFFGPGTRLTVL.

This chain uses TRBV19 with TRBJ1-2, with unresolved D. Germline V gene sequence: CDR1 LNHDA, CDR2 SQIVND (reference sequence). The length of the CDR3 is 12 residues. V lost 5 bases and J 14 bases, leaving 18 bases between the germline ends. The CDR3 loop is CASSAPSPNWTF. CDR3 bases: TGTGCCAGTAGTGCCCCGTCTCCGAATTGGACCTTC.

Details on this clone: Possible read error: a much larger clone is one base away. The chain combines TRBV5-6 with TRBJ1-3; D remains ambiguous. V lost 2 bases to trimming and J lost 0 bases, with 6 bases between them. The CDR3 covers 14 residues. Germline loops: CDR1 SGHDT, CDR2 YYEEEE. CDR3 coding DNA: TGTGCCAGCAGCTTTGGCAGCTCTGGAAACACCATATATTTT. Translating it yields CASSFGSSGNTIYF.

V usage is TRBV19 and J usage is TRBJ2-7, with D perhaps TRBD2 (5 bases). Trimming pared 4 bases from V and 3 bases from J, leaving 10 bases between. Germline V CDR1 and CDR2: LNHDA, SQIVND (reference sequence). This CDR3 is 13 amino acids long. The DNA for the CDR3 is TGTGCCAGTAGTAGGACTTACGACTACGAGCAGTACTTC. This gives the protein CASSRTYDYEQYF.

The rearrangement joins TRBV7-9 to TRBJ2-7; tentative D call: TRBD1 (6 bases). CDR1 is SEHNR and CDR2 is FQNEAQ in the germline V gene (reference sequence). V lost 5 bases and J 3 bases, leaving 8 bases between the germline ends. This CDR3 comprises 12 residues. CDR3 DNA sequence: TGTGCCAGCAGCGCACAGGGCTACGAGCAGTACTTC. Encoded protein: CASSAQGYEQYF.

The V call is TRBV25-1, the J call TRBJ1-1; 8 nucleotides align to TRBD1. Germline V CDR1 and CDR2: MGHDK, SYGVNS. V trimming: 2 bases; J trimming: 3 bases; junction bases outside the gene matches: 5. The CDR3 runs to 15 residues. The CDR3 DNA follows: TGTGCCAGCAGTGAAGCCCAGGGGGCGGACACTGAAGCTTTCTTT. It encodes CASSEAQGADTEAFF. Full variable domain (outside the CDR3, taken from reference TRBV25-1 and TRBJ1-1): EADIYQTPRYLVIGTGKKITLECSQTMGHDKMYWYQQDPGMELHLIHYSYGVNSTEKGDLSSESTVSRIRTEHFPLTLESARPSHTSQYLCASSEAQGADTEAFFGQGTRLTVV.

The rearrangement links TRBV11-2 to TRBJ1-6; TRBD1 matches at 9 bases. Germline CDR1 SGHAT, CDR2 FQNNGV. V was clipped by 9 bases and J by 8 bases; unmatched bases: 5. There are 13 residues in the CDR3. The CDR3: CASKGQGYSPLHF. CDR3 DNA: TGTGCCAGTAAAGGACAGGGGTATTCACCCCTCCACTTT.

V usage is TRBV20-1 and J usage is TRBJ1-5; TRBD1 is a possible D gene (5 bases). With 3 bases removed from V and 0 bases from J, the gap between germline ends came to 12 bases. Germline V gives CDR1 DFQATT, CDR2 SNEGSKA (reference sequence). CDR3 length: 15 residues. In nucleotides, the CDR3 is TGCAGTGCTAGTCGTGGGGGTGGTAGCAATCAGCCCCAGCATTTT. As protein: CSASRGGGSNQPQHF.

The chain employs TRBV2 and TRBJ1-1; possible D gene TRBD1, 5 bases. Germline lookup yields CDR1 SNHLY and CDR2 FYNNEI. The CDR3 consists of 16 residues. V was shortened by 1 base and J by 5 bases, with 17 bases between the two germline ends. CDR3 sequence (DNA): TGTGCCAGCAGTGAAGGGGCTTGGGGCGGATCTACTGAAGCTTTCTTT. This encodes CASSEGAWGGSTEAFF.

The chain is built from TRBV3-1 (or the pseudogene TRBV3-2) and TRBJ2-7; D is ambiguous. The V and J ends lost 3 bases and 4 bases respectively, with 10 bases between them. Germline V gene sequence: CDR1 LGHDT, CDR2 YNNKEL (reference sequence). The CDR3 runs to 13 residues. The CDR3 coding sequence is TGTGCCAGCAGCCAGGCCTATGGGTACGAGCAGTACTTC. It is translated as CASSQAYGYEQYF.

V and J are TRBV28 and TRBJ1-2; D perhaps matches TRBD1 (5 bases). This CDR3 is built from 14 residues. Between the trimmed V and J ends, which lost 3 bases and 5 bases, there was a span of 13 bases. Germline CDR1 MDHEN, CDR2 SYDVKM. The CDR3: CASSFPGTFYGYTF. The DNA of the CDR3 is TGTGCCAGCAGTTTCCCCGGGACGTTTTATGGCTACACCTTC.

The V and J genes are TRBV10-2 and TRBJ2-3; the match to TRBD2 covers 7 bases. V shed 0 bases, J shed 4 bases, and the junction held 4 bases outside the gene matches. Germline V gene data show CDR1 as WSHSY and CDR2 as SAAADI. CDR3 length: 15 residues. The CDR3 loop is CASSESAGRADTQYF. CDR3 sequence (DNA): TGCGCCAGCAGTGAGTCGGCGGGGAGGGCAGATACGCAGTATTTT.

This chain uses TRBV5-8 with TRBJ1-6; D ambiguous. CDR3 size: 14 residues. The V and J ends lost 6 bases and 9 bases respectively, with 16 bases between them. CDR1 and CDR2 (germline): SGHTS, YDEGEE. The CDR3 loop reads CASIRPRSGSPLHF. CDR3 coding DNA: TGTGCCAGCATCCGGCCCCGATCGGGTTCACCCCTCCACTTT.

The chain links TRBV28 to TRBJ1-6, with a tentative D call TRBD1 (6 bases). V was clipped by 7 bases and J by 10 bases, with 14 bases between them. The V gene's germline CDR1 is MDHEN and CDR2 SYDVKM. The CDR3 runs to 13 residues. The CDR3 reads CASTIQGGSPLHF. The CDR3 region has the DNA TGTGCCAGCACCATACAGGGCGGGTCACCCCTCCACTTT.

V is TRBV27 and J is TRBJ1-1; D gene ambiguous. The ends were cut back, 7 bases at V and 2 bases at J, with 5 bases in the middle. Germline loops: CDR1 MNHEY, CDR2 SMNVEV (reference sequence). The CDR3 runs 11 residues. In DNA form, the CDR3 reads TGTGCCAGCAAGGGCAACACTGAAGCTTTCTTT. As protein: CASKGNTEAFF.

This chain links TRBV2 with TRBJ1-2; D ambiguous. With 7 bases removed from V and 2 bases from J, the gap between germline ends came to 8 bases. The CDR3 consists of 12 residues. Germline lookup yields CDR1 SNHLY and CDR2 FYNNEI. For the CDR3, the DNA is TGTGCCAGCAAGTTAGGGAACTATGGCTACACCTTC. As protein: CASKLGNYGYTF.

The chain has TRBV11-3 and TRBJ2-7; D is possibly TRBD1 or TRBD2 (5 bases each). Germline V gene data show CDR1 as SGHNT and CDR2 as YENEEA. CDR3 length: 13 residues. V was cut by 5 bases and J by 5 bases, with 13 bases left in between. Written as DNA, the CDR3 is TGTGCCAGCAGCATGGGACCCCTGGACGAGCAGTACTTC. Protein: CASSMGPLDEQYF. Combining the CDR3 with reference TRBV11-3 and TRBJ2-7 gives the whole variable domain EAGVVQSPRYKIIEKKQPVAFWCNPISGHNTLYWYLQNLGQGPELLIRYENEEAVDDSQLPKDRFSAERLKGVDSTLKIQPAELGDSAVYLCASSMGPLDEQYFGPGTRLTVT.

The J gene is TRBJ1-1, the V gene TRBV18, with D possibly being TRBD1 (5 bases). V gave up 6 bases and J gave up 5 bases, with 19 bases separating them. CDR1 and CDR2 (germline): KGHSH, LQKENI. CDR3 length equals 15 residues. Here the CDR3 DNA reads TGTGCCAGCTCTCCTGGGATTCTTGGGGGAACTGAAGCTTTCTTT. Its protein product is CASSPGILGGTEAFF. The full variable domain, rest sourced from reference TRBV18 and TRBJ1-1, is NAGVMQNPRHLVRRRGQEARLRCSPMKGHSHVYWYRQLPEEGLKFMVYLQKENIIDESGMPKERFSAEFPKEGPSILRIQQVVRGDSAAYFCASSPGILGGTEAFFGQGTRLTVV.